This paragraph covers one T cell receptor beta chain sequence. The antigen is not known. These data originate in a study of OX40 agonist ivuxolimab in advanced cancers. About the research overall: Males comprised about 78% of the group, whose mean age was approximately 60 years (range roughly 20 to 90).

Generated by immunoSEQ multiplex PCR, the TCRdb table keeps only in-frame clones and is missing some. The sample lists some 80,000 clones; under 90% were seen once. General observations from the study: The CD4+ and CD8+ T cells in the blood had expanded clonally by week 6 at 0.1 to 3.0 mg/kg.

In germline, CDR1 is SGHRS, CDR2 YFSETQ. With V trimmed by 4 bases and J by 3 bases, 1 base remained unmatched. The CDR3 totals 14 residues. J is TRBJ2-2 and V is TRBV5-1; 9 nucleotides align to TRBD1. The sequencing here drew on CD4+ or CD8+ T cells sorted from blood, taken in a trial of the OX40 agonist ivuxolimab. The sequence came from an adult with an advanced solid tumor such as melanoma, head and neck, liver or kidney cancer. The CDR3 here is CASSRQGDTGELFF. DNA for the CDR3: TGCGCCAGCAGCCGACAGGGGGACACCGGGGAGCTGTTTTTT.